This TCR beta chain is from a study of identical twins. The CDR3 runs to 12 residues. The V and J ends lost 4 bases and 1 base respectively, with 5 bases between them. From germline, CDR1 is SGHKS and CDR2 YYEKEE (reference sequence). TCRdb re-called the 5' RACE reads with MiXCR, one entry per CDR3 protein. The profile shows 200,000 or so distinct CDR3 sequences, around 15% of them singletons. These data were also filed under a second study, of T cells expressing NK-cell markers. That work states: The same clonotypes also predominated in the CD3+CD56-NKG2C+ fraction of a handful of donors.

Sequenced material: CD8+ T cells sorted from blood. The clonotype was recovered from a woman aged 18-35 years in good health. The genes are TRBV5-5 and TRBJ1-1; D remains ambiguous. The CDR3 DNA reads TGTGCCAGCAGCCCCTGGAACACTGAAGCTTTCTTT. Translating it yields CASSPWNTEAFF.